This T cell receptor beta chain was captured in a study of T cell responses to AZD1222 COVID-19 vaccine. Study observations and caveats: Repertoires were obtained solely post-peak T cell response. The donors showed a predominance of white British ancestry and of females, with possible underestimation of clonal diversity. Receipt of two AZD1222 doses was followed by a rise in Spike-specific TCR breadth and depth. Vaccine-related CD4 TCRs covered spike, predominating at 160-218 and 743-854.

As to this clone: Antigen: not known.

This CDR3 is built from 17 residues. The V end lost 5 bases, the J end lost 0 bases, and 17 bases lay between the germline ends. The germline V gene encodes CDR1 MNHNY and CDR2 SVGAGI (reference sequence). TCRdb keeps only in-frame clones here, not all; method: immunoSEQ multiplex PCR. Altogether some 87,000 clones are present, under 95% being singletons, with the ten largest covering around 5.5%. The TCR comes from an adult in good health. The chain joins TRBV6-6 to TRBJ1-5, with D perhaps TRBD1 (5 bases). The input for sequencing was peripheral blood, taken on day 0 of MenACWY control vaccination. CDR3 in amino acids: CASSLRGDGLSNQPQHF. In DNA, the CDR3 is TGTGCCAGCAGTCTAAGGGGAGACGGACTTAGCAATCAGCCCCAGCATTTT.